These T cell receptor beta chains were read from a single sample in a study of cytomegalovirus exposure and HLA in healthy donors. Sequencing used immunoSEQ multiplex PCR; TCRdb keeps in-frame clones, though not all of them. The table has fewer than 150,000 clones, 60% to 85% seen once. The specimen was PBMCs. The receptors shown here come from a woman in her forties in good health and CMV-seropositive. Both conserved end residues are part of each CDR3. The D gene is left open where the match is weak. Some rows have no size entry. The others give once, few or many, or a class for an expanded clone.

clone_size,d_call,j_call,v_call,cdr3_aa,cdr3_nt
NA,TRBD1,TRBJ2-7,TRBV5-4,CASSFGQGIYEQYF,TGTGCCAGCAGCTTCGGACAGGGGATATACGAGCAGTACTTC
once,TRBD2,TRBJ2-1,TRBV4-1,CASSRRLAEAYNEQFF,TGCGCCAGCAGCCGACGACTAGCGGAGGCCTACAATGAGCAGTTCTTC
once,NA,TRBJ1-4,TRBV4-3,CASSQERGTNEKLFF,TGCGCCAGCAGCCAAGAGAGAGGTACTAATGAAAAACTGTTTTTT
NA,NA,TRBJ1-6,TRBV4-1,CASSLRESYNSPLHF,TGCGCCAGCAGCCTCCGGGAGTCCTATAATTCCCCCCTCCACTTT
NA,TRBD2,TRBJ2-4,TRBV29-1,CSVEGTSNAKNIQYF,TGCAGCGTTGAGGGGACTAGCAATGCCAAAAACATTCAGTACTTC
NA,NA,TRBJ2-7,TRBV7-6,CASSLARTAYEQYF,TGTGCCAGCTCCCTAGCCCGGACCGCCTACGAGCAGTACTTC
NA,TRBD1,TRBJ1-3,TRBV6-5,CASSLRRGQGGTIYF,TGTGCCAGCAGTTTAAGGAGGGGACAGGGTGGCACCATATATTTT
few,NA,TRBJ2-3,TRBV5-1,CASAKESGTDTQYF,TGCGCCAGCGCGAAGGAGTCAGGGACAGATACGCAGTATTTT
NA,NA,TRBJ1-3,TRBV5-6,CASSFNRAGNTIYF,TGTGCCAGCAGCTTCAACAGGGCCGGAAACACCATATATTTT
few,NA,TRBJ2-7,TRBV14,CASSQVLGRTYEQYF,TGTGCCAGCAGCCAAGTTCTCGGGAGAACCTACGAGCAGTACTTC
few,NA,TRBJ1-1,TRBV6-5,CASSPLGHQNTEAFF,TGTGCCAGCAGTCCGCTGGGACACCAGAACACTGAAGCTTTCTTT
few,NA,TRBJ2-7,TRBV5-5,CASSLARGGGEQYF,TGTGCCAGCAGCTTGGCCCGAGGGGGGGGCGAGCAGTACTTC
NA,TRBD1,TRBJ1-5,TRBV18,CASSPGTGSSSQPQHF,TGTGCCAGCTCACCAGGGACAGGTAGCTCCAGTCAGCCCCAGCATTTT
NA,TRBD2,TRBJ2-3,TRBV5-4,CASSLVGGADTQYF,TGTGCCAGCAGCCTGGTGGGGGGGGCAGATACGCAGTATTTT
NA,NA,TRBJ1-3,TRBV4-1,CASSQEAAAGAQNTIYF,TGCGCCAGCAGCCAAGAAGCCGCCGCAGGGGCCCAAAACACCATATATTTT
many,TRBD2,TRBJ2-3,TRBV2,CASTPAGGVTDTQYF,TGTGCCAGCACTCCAGCGGGAGGGGTCACAGATACGCAGTATTTT
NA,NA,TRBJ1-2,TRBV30,CAWNREVDYGYTF,TGTGCCTGGAATAGGGAGGTCGACTATGGCTACACCTTC
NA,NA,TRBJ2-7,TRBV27,CASRPLRASSYEQYF,TGTGCCAGCAGACCCTTGAGGGCCTCCTCCTACGAGCAGTACTTC
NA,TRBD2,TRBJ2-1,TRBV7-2,CASSPPGLAGGDEQFF,TGTGCCAGCAGTCCCCCAGGACTAGCGGGAGGCGATGAGCAGTTCTTC
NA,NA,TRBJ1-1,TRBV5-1,CASSLVAGGEAFF,TGCGCCAGCAGCTTGGTAGCTGGGGGGGAAGCTTTCTTT
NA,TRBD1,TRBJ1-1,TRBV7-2,CASSLAGQTNTEAFF,TGTGCCAGCAGCTTAGCGGGACAGACGAACACTGAAGCTTTCTTT
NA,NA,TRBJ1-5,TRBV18,CASSPWGEQGQPQHF,TGTGCCAGCTCACCATGGGGCGAACAGGGACAGCCCCAGCATTTT
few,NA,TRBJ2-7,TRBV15,CATSRDWGPYEQYF,TGTGCCACCAGCAGAGACTGGGGCCCCTACGAGCAGTACTTC
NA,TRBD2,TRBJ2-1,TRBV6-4,CASSVEAGVNEQFF,TGTGCCAGCAGTGTTGAAGCGGGGGTTAATGAGCAGTTCTTC
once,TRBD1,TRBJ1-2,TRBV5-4,CASSMEDRADGYTF,TGTGCCAGCAGCATGGAGGACAGGGCGGATGGCTACACCTTC
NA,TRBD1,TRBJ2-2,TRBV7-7,CASSPGTGGNTGELFF,TGTGCTAGCAGCCCCGGGACAGGGGGAAACACCGGGGAGCTGTTTTTT
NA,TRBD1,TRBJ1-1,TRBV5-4,CASSAKQGHTEAFF,TGTGCCAGCAGCGCGAAACAGGGGCACACTGAAGCTTTCTTT
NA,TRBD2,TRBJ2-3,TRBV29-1,CSVELAGTDTQYF,TGCAGCGTTGAACTAGCGGGAACAGATACGCAGTATTTT
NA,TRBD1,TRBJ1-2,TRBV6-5,CASSYSKGTGNYGYTF,TGTGCCAGCAGTTACTCGAAGGGGACAGGGAACTATGGCTACACCTTC
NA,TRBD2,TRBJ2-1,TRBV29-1,CSLPASGGRIDEQFF,TGCAGCCTTCCAGCTAGCGGGGGCCGAATCGATGAGCAGTTCTTC
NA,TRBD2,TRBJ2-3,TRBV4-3,CASSQDGGLAGAEDTQYF,TGCGCCAGCAGCCAAGATGGGGGACTAGCGGGAGCCGAAGATACGCAGTATTTT
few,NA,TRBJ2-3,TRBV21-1,CASSKFRGTQYF,TGTGCCAGCAGCAAGTTTCGGGGTACGCAGTATTTT
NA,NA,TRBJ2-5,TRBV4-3,CASSPRVQETQYF,TGCGCCAGCAGTCCCCGGGTCCAAGAGACCCAGTACTTC
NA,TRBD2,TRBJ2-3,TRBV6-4,CARVPGTSGGWTDTQYF,TGTGCCAGGGTACCCGGGACTAGCGGGGGATGGACAGATACGCAGTATTTT
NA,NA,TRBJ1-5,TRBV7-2,CASSLGGGSNQPQHF,TGTGCCAGCAGCTTAGGGGGGGGTAGCAATCAGCCCCAGCATTTT
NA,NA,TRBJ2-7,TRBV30,CAWSTYNSYEQYF,TGTGCCTGGAGTACTTATAACTCCTACGAGCAGTACTTC
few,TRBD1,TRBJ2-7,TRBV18,CASSRTGARMDF,TGTGCCAGCTCAAGGACAGGCGCCCGAATGGACTTC
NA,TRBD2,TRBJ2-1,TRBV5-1,CASSETSGRRNEQFF,TGCGCCAGCAGCGAGACTAGCGGGAGACGCAATGAGCAGTTCTTC
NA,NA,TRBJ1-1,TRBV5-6,CASSSGNAEAFF,TGTGCCAGCAGCTCGGGGAATGCTGAAGCTTTCTTT
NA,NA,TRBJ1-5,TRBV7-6,CASSGITGQPQHF,TGTGCCAGCAGTGGAATAACGGGGCAGCCCCAGCATTTT
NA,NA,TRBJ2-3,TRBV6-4,CASSVTGLSTDTQYF,TGTGCCAGCAGTGTGACGGGGTTGAGCACAGATACGCAGTATTTT
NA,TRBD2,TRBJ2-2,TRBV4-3,CASSPGLAGLNTGELFF,TGCGCCAGCAGTCCGGGACTAGCGGGCCTCAACACCGGGGAGCTGTTTTTT
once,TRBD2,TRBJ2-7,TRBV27,CASSLSGLAYEQYF,TGTGCCAGCAGTTTATCGGGACTAGCCTACGAGCAGTACTTC
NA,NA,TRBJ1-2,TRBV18,CASSPHQDYGYTF,TGTGCCAGCTCACCACACCAGGATTATGGCTACACCTTC
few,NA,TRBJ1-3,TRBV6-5,CASRTGLGNTIYF,TGTGCCAGCAGAACCGGACTAGGAAACACCATATATTTT
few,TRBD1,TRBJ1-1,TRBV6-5,CASRPQGFKAFF,TGTGCCAGCAGACCACAGGGGTTTAAAGCTTTCTTT
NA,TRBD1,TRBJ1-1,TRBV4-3,CASSQDWTGDVVAFF,TGCGCCAGCAGCCAAGATTGGACAGGGGACGTTGTAGCTTTCTTT
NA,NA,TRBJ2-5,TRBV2,CASSETRTAETQYF,TGTGCCAGCAGTGAAACTAGGACAGCAGAGACCCAGTACTTC
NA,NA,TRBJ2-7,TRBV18,CASSLDQGENEQYF,TGTGCCAGCTCTCTCGATCAAGGGGAAAACGAGCAGTACTTC
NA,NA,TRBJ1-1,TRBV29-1,CSVERGGGTEAFF,TGCAGCGTTGAAAGAGGAGGTGGCACTGAAGCTTTCTTT
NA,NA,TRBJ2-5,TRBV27,CASSLYFSAETQYF,TGTGCCAGCAGTTTATATTTCAGTGCAGAGACCCAGTACTTC
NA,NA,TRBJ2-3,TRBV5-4,CASSLGGSQPDTQYF,TGTGCCAGCAGCCTGGGTGGTAGCCAGCCAGATACGCAGTATTTT
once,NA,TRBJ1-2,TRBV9,CASSPGSGGNHYGYTF,TGTGCCAGCAGCCCCGGTTCGGGGGGGAATCACTATGGCTACACCTTC
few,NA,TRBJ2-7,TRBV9,CASSVLGHGPYEQYF,TGTGCCAGCAGCGTACTGGGACACGGCCCCTACGAGCAGTACTTC
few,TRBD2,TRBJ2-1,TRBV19,CASSMGGDAQFF,TGTGCCAGTAGTATGGGGGGGGACGCGCAGTTCTTC
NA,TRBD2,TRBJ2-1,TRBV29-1,CSVPSGGTYNEQFF,TGCAGCGTTCCGAGCGGGGGTACCTACAATGAGCAGTTCTTC
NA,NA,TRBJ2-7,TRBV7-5,CARSPNRGQAYEQYF,TGTGCCAGAAGCCCCAACAGGGGCCAGGCTTACGAGCAGTACTTC